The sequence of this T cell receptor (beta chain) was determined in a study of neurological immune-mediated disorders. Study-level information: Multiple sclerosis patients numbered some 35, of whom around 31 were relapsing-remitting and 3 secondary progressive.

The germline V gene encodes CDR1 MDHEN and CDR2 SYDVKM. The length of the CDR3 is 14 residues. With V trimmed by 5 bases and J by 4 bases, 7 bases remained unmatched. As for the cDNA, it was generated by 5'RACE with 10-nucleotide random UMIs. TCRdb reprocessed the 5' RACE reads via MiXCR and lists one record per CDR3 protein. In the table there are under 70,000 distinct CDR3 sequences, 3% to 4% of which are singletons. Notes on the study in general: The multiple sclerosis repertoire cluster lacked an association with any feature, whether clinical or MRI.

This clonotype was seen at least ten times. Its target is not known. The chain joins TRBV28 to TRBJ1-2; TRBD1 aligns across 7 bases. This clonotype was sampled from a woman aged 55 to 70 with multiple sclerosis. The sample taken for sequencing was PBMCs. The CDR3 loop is CASSPGDSGYGYTF. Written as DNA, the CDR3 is TGTGCCAGCAGTCCGGGGGACAGTGGCTATGGCTACACCTTC.